The sequence of this TCR beta chain was determined in a study of OX40 agonist ivuxolimab in advanced cancers. At the level of the study: Clinicians treated patients with ivuxolimab, an agonistic anti-OX40 (CD134) antibody.

The assay was immunoSEQ multiplex PCR, and TCRdb's table has in-frame clones only and misses some. The profile shows tens of thousands of clones, about four fifths of them singletons. Remarks on this clone: As yet, its antigen is unknown.

Overall study results and limits: The authors also found low normalized T-cell clonal expansion in some nonresponders.

With 0 bases removed from V and 1 base from J, the gap between germline ends came to 13 bases. Germline-derived CDR1 and CDR2 are LGHNA and YNFKEQ. This CDR3 has 16 residues. The clonotype was recovered from an adult with an advanced solid tumor such as melanoma, head and neck, liver or kidney cancer. V is TRBV4-2 and J is TRBJ2-7; no definite D call. The sequencing used CD4+ or CD8+ T cells sorted from blood, collected in a trial of the OX40 agonist ivuxolimab. CDR3 residues: CASSQEAVLLSYEQYF. The CDR3 DNA reads TGTGCCAGCAGCCAAGAGGCGGTCCTACTTTCCTACGAGCAGTACTTC.